This T cell receptor (beta chain) was recorded in a study of control samples from healthy donors and cancer patients. Profiling relied on immunoSEQ multiplex PCR, and the TCRdb table lists in-frame clones only, not all of them. The sample has about 130,000 clones, approximately 92% seen once. V shed 0 bases, J shed 7 bases, and the junction held 14 bases outside the gene matches. This CDR3 region has 17 residues. In germline, CDR1 is MNHEY, CDR2 SVGEGT. This rearrangement joins TRBV6-2 or TRBV6-3 to TRBJ2-7; 8 bases line up with TRBD1. Sequenced input: PBMCs. This TCR came from a man older than 75 with head and neck cancer. Here the CDR3 DNA reads TGTGCCAGCAGTTACTCGAATCGAGGGACAGGACATCCTGAGCAGTACTTC. It codes for CASSYSNRGTGHPEQYF.